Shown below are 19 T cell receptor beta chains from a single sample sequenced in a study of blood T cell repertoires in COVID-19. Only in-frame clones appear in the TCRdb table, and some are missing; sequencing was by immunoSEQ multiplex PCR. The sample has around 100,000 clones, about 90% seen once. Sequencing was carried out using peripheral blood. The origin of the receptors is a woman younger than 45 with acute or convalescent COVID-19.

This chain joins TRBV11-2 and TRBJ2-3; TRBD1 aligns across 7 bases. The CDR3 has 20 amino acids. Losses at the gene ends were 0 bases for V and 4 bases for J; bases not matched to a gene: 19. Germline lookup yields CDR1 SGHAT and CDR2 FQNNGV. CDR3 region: CASSLEWYGYGTGDADTQYF. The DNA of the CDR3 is TGTGCCAGCAGCTTAGAGTGGTATGGTTACGGCACAGGGGACGCAGATACGCAGTATTTT.

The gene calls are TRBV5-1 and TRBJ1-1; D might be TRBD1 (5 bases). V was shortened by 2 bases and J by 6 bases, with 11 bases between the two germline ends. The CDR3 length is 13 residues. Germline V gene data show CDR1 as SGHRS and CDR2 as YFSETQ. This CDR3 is CASSLPGEAEAFF. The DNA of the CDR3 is TGCGCCAGCAGCTTACCGGGGGAGGCTGAAGCTTTCTTT.

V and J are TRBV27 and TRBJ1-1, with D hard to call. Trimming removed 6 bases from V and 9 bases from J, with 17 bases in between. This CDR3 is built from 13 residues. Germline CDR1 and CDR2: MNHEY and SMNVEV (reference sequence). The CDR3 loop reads CASSTLEGRKAFF. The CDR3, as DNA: TGTGCCAGCAGCACCCTAGAGGGTAGGAAAGCTTTCTTT.

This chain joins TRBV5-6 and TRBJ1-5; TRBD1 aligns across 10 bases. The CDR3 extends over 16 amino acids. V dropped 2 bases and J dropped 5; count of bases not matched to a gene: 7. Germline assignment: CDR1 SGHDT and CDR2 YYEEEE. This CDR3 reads CASSFKTGGAYQPQHF. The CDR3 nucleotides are TGTGCCAGCAGCTTCAAGACAGGGGGCGCTTATCAGCCCCAGCATTTT.

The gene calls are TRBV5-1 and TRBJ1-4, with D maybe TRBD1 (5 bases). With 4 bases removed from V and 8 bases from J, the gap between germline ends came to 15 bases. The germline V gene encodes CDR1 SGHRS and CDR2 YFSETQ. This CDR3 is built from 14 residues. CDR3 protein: CASSRTSTREKLFF. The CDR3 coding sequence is TGCGCCAGCAGCAGGACAAGTACAAGAGAAAAACTGTTTTTT.

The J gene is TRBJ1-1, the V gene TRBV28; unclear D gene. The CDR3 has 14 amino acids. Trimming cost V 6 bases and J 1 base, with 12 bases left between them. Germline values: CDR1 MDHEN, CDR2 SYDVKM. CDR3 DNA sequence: TGTGCCAGCAGGACGGAGGTCAGGAACACTGAAGCTTTCTTT. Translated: CASRTEVRNTEAFF.

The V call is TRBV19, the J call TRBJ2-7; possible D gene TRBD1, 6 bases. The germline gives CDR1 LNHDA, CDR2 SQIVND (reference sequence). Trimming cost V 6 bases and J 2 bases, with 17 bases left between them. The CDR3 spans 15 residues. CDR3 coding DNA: TGTGCCAGTAGAAGGGGGTACCTGGGGACCTACGAGCAGTACTTC. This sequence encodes CASRRGYLGTYEQYF.

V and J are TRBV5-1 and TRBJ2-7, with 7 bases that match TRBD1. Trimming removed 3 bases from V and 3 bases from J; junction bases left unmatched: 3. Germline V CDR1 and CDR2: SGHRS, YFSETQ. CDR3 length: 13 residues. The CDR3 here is CASSSGTDYEQYF. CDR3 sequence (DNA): TGCGCCAGCAGCTCTGGGACAGACTACGAGCAGTACTTC.

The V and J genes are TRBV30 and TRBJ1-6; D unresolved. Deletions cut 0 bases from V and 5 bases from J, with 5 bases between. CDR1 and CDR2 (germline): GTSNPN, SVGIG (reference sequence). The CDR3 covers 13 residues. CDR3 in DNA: TGTGCCTGGAGTGTACGCGATAATTCACCCCTCCACTTT. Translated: CAWSVRDNSPLHF.

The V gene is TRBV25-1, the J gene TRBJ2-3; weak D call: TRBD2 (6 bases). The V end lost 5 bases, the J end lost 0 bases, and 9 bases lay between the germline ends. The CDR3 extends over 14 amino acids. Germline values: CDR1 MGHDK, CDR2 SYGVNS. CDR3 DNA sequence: TGTGCCAGCAGTTATAGCGGAAGCACAGATACGCAGTATTTT. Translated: CASSYSGSTDTQYF. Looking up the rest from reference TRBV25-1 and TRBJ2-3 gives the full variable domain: EADIYQTPRYLVIGTGKKITLECSQTMGHDKMYWYQQDPGMELHLIHYSYGVNSTEKGDLSSESTVSRIRTEHFPLTLESARPSHTSQYLCASSYSGSTDTQYFGPGTRLTVL.

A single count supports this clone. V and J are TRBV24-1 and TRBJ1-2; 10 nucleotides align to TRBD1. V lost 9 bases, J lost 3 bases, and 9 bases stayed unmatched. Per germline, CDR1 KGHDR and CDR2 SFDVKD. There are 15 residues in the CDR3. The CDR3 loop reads CATQKSGTGDYGYTF. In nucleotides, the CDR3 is TGTGCCACCCAAAAGTCCGGGACAGGGGACTATGGCTACACCTTC.

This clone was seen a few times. Here the CDR3 DNA reads TGCGCCAGCAGTCCCGACGGCCCCTTCTCGGGGGGCTACACCTTC. Encoded protein: CASSPDGPFSGGYTF. The chain is built from TRBV5-1 and TRBJ1-2; no clear D. In germline, CDR1 is SGHRS, CDR2 YFSETQ. V was trimmed by 5 bases and J by 8 bases, leaving 22 bases between them. The CDR3 has 15 amino acids.

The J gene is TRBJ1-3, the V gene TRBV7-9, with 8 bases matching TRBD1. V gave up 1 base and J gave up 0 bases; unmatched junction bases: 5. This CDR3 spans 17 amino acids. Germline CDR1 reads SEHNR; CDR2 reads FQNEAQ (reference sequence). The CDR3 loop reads CASSLGKDRDSGNTIYF. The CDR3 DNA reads TGTGCCAGCAGCTTAGGAAAGGACAGGGACTCTGGAAACACCATATATTTT.

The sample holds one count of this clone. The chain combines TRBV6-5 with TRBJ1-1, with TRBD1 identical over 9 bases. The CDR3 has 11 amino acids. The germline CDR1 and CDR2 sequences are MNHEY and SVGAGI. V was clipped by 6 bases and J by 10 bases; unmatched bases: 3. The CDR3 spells CASREGQGAFF. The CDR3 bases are TGTGCCAGCAGGGAGGGACAGGGAGCTTTCTTT.

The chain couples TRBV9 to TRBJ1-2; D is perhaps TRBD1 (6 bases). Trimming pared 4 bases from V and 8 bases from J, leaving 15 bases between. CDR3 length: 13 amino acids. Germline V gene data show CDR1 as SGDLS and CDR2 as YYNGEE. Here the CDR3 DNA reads TGTGCCAGCAGCCAGGGGCAGGGTGGAGGCTACACCTTC. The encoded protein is CASSQGQGGGYTF.

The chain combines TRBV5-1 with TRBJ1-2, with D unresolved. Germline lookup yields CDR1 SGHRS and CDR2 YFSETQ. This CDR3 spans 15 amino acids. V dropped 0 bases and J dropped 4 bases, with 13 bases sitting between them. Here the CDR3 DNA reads TGCGCCAGCAGCTTGGGGACTGATACTTTCTATGGCTACACCTTC. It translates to CASSLGTDTFYGYTF.

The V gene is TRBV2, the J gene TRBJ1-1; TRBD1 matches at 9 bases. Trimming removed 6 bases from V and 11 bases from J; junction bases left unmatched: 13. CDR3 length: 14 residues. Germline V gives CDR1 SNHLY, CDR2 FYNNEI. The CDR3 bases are TGTGCCAGCAGCTATATACAGGGGGCGGGCCAGGCTTTCTTT. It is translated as CASSYIQGAGQAFF.

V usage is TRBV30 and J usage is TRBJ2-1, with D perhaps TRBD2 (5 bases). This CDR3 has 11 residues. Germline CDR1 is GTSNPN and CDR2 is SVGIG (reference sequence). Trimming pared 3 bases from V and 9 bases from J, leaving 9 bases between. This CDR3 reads CAWSLGSEQFF. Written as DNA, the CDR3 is TGTGCCTGGAGCCTAGGGAGTGAGCAGTTCTTC.

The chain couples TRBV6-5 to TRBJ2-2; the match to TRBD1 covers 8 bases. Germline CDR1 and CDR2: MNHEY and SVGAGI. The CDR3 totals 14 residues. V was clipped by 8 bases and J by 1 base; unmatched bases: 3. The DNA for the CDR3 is TGTGCCAGCCTAGGACAGGGGAACACCGGGGAGCTGTTTTTT. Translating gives CASLGQGNTGELFF.